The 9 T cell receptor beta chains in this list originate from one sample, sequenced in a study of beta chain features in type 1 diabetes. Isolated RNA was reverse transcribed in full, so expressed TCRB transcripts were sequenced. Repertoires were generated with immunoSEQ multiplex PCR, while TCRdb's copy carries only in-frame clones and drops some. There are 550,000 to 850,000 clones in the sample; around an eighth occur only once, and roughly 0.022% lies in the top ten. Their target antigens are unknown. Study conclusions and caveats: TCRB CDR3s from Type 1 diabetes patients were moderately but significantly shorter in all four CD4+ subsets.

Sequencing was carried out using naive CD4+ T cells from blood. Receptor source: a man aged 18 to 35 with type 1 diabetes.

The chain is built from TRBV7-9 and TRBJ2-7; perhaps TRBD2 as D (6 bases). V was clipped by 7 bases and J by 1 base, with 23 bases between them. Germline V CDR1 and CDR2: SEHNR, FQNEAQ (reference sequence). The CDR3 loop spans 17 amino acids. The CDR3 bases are TGTGCCAGCACCCCACTAGGGGCAGGGAGGCCGTCCTACGAGCAGTACTTC. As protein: CASTPLGAGRPSYEQYF.

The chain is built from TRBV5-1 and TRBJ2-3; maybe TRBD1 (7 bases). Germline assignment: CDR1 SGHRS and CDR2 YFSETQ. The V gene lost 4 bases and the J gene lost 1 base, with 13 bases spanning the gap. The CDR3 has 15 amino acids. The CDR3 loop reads CASSRQGGGTDTQYF. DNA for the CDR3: TGCGCCAGCAGCCGACAGGGAGGCGGCACAGATACGCAGTATTTT.

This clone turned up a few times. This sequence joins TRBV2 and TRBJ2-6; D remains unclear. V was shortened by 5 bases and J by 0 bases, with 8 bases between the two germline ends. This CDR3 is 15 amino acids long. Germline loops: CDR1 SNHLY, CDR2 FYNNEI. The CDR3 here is CASSPGFSGANVLTF. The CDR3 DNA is TGTGCCAGCAGTCCAGGCTTCTCTGGGGCCAACGTCCTGACTTTC.

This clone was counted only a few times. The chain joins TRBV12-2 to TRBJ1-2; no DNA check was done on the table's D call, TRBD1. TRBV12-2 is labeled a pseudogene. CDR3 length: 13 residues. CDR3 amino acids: CASRFSGTLGYTF. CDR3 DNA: TGTGCAAGTCGCTTCTCCGGGACATTAGGCTACACCTTC.

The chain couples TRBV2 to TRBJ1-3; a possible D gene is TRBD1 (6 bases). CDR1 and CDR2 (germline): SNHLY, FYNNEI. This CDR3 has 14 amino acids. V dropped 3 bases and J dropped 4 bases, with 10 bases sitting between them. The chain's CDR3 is CASSEQGRGNTIYF. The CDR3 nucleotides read TGTGCCAGCAGTGAGCAGGGGAGAGGAAACACCATATATTTT.

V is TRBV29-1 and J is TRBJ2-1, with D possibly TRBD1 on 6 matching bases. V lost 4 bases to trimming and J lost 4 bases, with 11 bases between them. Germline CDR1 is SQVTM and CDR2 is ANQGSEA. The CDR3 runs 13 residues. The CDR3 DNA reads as TGCAGCGTTGGAATAGGGGGTTACAATGAGCAGTTCTTC. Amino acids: CSVGIGGYNEQFF.

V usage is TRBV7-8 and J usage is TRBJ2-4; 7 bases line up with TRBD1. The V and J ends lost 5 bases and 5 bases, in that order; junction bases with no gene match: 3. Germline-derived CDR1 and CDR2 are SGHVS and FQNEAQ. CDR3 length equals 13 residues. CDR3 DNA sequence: TGTGCCAGCAGCATCGGACAGGAAAACATTCAGTACTTC. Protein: CASSIGQENIQYF.

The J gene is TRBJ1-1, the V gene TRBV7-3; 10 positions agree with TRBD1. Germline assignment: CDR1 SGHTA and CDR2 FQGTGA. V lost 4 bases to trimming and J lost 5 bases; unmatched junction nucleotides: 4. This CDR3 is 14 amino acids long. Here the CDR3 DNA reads TGTGCCAGCAGCTCGGACAGGGGGGAAACTGAAGCTTTCTTT. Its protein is CASSSDRGETEAFF.

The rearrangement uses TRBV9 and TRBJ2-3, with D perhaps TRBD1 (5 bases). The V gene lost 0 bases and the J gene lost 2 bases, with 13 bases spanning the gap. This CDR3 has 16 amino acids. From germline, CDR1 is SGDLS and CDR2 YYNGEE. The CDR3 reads CASSVDPGQSTDTQYF. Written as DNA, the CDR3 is TGTGCCAGCAGCGTAGATCCAGGACAATCCACAGATACGCAGTATTTT. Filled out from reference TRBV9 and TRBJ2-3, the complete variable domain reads DSGVTQTPKHLITATGQRVTLRCSPRSGDLSVYWYQQSLDQGLQFLIQYYNGEERAKGNILERFSAQQFPDLHSELNLSSLELGDSALYFCASSVDPGQSTDTQYFGPGTRLTVL.